These 23 T cell receptor beta chains were sequenced from one sample in a study of blood T cell repertoires in COVID-19. Method: immunoSEQ multiplex PCR; TCRdb's copy keeps in-frame clones and lacks some. The sample contains some 320,000 clones, under 90% of which appear only once. Input material: peripheral blood. These receptors originate from a woman aged 25 to 45 with COVID-19, enrolled during active disease.

DNA of the CDR3: TGCGCCAGCAGCTTGGCCCCAGTCTCTGGAAACACCATATATTTT. It codes for CASSLAPVSGNTIYF. The chain combines TRBV5-1 with TRBJ1-3; no definite D call. The CDR3 spans 15 residues. V gave up 0 bases and J gave up 0 bases, with 7 bases separating them. Per germline, CDR1 SGHRS and CDR2 YFSETQ.

The V call is TRBV30, the J call TRBJ1-3; no clear D. This CDR3 is 13 amino acids long. In germline, CDR1 is GTSNPN, CDR2 SVGIG (reference sequence). V was trimmed by 4 bases and J by 2 bases, leaving 9 bases between them. Here the CDR3 DNA reads TGTGCCTGGACCAGGTCGGCTGGAAACACCATATATTTT. It is translated as CAWTRSAGNTIYF.

This chain uses TRBV6-6 with TRBJ2-7, with D maybe TRBD2 (6 bases). The CDR3 is 14 residues long. CDR1 and CDR2 (germline): MNHNY, SVGAGI (reference sequence). The V and J ends lost 6 bases and 2 bases respectively, with 14 bases between them. The CDR3 DNA reads TGTGCCAGCAGCGCACCTAGCGCACCCTACGAGCAGTACTTC. Encoded protein: CASSAPSAPYEQYF.

The CDR3 nucleotides are TGTGCCAGCAGCTCACAGGGGGGGTACACCGGGGAGCTGTTTTTT. Translated: CASSSQGGYTGELFF. The chain is built from TRBV3-1 (or the pseudogene TRBV3-2) and TRBJ2-2; perhaps TRBD1 as D (8 bases). The germline CDR1 and CDR2 sequences are LGHDT and YNNKEL (reference sequence). The CDR3 loop spans 15 amino acids. Deletions cut 5 bases from V and 3 bases from J, with 13 bases between.

Here the CDR3 reads CASSLGDMGAGYGYTF. CDR3 in DNA: TGTGCCAGCAGCTTAGGTGACATGGGTGCGGGCTATGGCTACACCTTC. The chain combines TRBV11-2 with TRBJ1-2; D remains ambiguous. The germline V gene has CDR1 SGHAT and CDR2 FQNNGV. The ends were cut back, 1 base at V and 4 bases at J, with 16 bases in the middle. CDR3 length: 16 residues.

The V gene is TRBV5-1, the J gene TRBJ1-3; D perhaps matches TRBD1 (6 bases). CDR3 length: 14 residues. Germline V gene lookup returns CDR1 SGHRS and CDR2 YFSETQ. V shed 4 bases and J shed 0 bases, with 8 bases lying between them. The DNA of the CDR3 is TGCGCCAGCAGCCGGACAGCCTCTGGAAACACCATATATTTT. Translating gives CASSRTASGNTIYF.

CDR3 sequence (DNA): TGTGCCAGCTCGCCAACTACAGGGGTCGAGACCCAGTACTTC. Translated: CASSPTTGVETQYF. The chain combines TRBV18 with TRBJ2-5; 7 nucleotides agree with TRBD1. This CDR3 comprises 14 residues. The V segment lost 6 bases and the J segment 5 bases; nucleotides outside the gene matches: 9. The V gene's germline CDR1 is KGHSH and CDR2 LQKENI.

The rearrangement links TRBV18 to TRBJ1-6, with TRBD1 as a possible D gene (5 bases). The germline V gene has CDR1 KGHSH and CDR2 LQKENI. V shed 3 bases and J shed 8 bases, with 14 bases lying between them. This CDR3 has 15 residues. The CDR3 loop is CASSPYGGRDSPLHF. CDR3 DNA sequence: TGTGCCAGCTCACCCTACGGGGGACGGGATTCACCCCTCCACTTT.

The chain joins TRBV7-9 to TRBJ1-3; D is ambiguous. This CDR3 is 18 amino acids long. Trimming left V 5 bases short and J 0 bases short, with 20 bases between. Germline V gives CDR1 SEHNR, CDR2 FQNEAQ (reference sequence). The DNA for the CDR3 is TGTGCCAGCAGCCCGCGGATGGGCCAGGCGGGCTCTGGAAACACCATATATTTT. Translated: CASSPRMGQAGSGNTIYF.

V usage is TRBV27 and J usage is TRBJ1-6, with 7 bases that match TRBD1. Trimming removed 4 bases from V and 6 bases from J; junction bases left unmatched: 3. CDR1 and CDR2 from the germline V gene are MNHEY and SMNVEV (reference sequence). CDR3 size: 14 residues. The CDR3 sequence: CASSYQGGNSPLHF. CDR3 in DNA: TGTGCCAGCAGTTATCAGGGGGGTAATTCACCCCTCCACTTT.

The chain is built from TRBV5-3 and TRBJ1-5, with D unresolved. Being an ORF, TRBV5-3 has a function that is uncertain. The CDR3 covers 15 residues. The germline V and J ends were trimmed by 2 bases and 7 bases, with 16 bases remaining between them. The CDR3 protein is CARSFPKSDWQPQHF. The CDR3 DNA follows: TGTGCCAGAAGCTTCCCCAAGTCCGACTGGCAGCCCCAGCATTTT.

The chain joins TRBV6-2 or TRBV6-3 to TRBJ2-3, with D perhaps TRBD1 (5 bases). V dropped 2 bases and J dropped 6 bases, with 15 bases sitting between them. Germline V lookup: CDR1 MNHEY, CDR2 SVGEGT. The CDR3 has 15 residues. This chain's CDR3 is CASSYPLVGADTQYF. CDR3 DNA sequence: TGTGCCAGCAGTTACCCACTCGTAGGGGCGGATACGCAGTATTTT.

The rearrangement links TRBV5-5 to TRBJ2-5; a possible D gene is TRBD1 (5 bases). This CDR3 has 14 residues. CDR1 is SGHKS, CDR2 YYEKEE, per germline (reference sequence). V was trimmed by 0 bases and J by 5 bases, leaving 11 bases between them. The CDR3 reads CASSLASGSETQYF. The CDR3 region has the DNA TGTGCCAGCAGCTTGGCCTCAGGGTCGGAGACCCAGTACTTC.

The chain couples TRBV19 to TRBJ2-7; 11 positions agree with TRBD1. Germline V gene data show CDR1 as LNHDA and CDR2 as SQIVND (reference sequence). V trimming: 9 bases; J trimming: 4 bases; junction bases outside the gene matches: 11. The length of the CDR3 is 15 residues. The CDR3 here is CASKPGQGVFYEQYF. CDR3 nucleotides: TGTGCCAGCAAACCGGGACAGGGGGTTTTTTACGAGCAGTACTTC.

This rearrangement joins TRBV28 to TRBJ1-4, with 8 bases that match TRBD1. Per the germline V gene, CDR1 is MDHEN and CDR2 is SYDVKM. V was pared by 5 bases and J by 5 bases, with 4 bases of the junction left unmatched. The CDR3 has 14 amino acids. For the CDR3, the DNA is TGTGCCAGCAGTCCGGACAGGGAAAATGAAAAACTGTTTTTT. Amino acids: CASSPDRENEKLFF. The full variable domain, rest sourced from reference TRBV28 and TRBJ1-4, is DVKVTQSSRYLVKRTGEKVFLECVQDMDHENMFWYRQDPGLGLRLIYFSYDVKMKEKGDIPEGYSVSREKKERFSLILESASTNQTSMYLCASSPDRENEKLFFGSGTQLSVL.

The genes are TRBV7-9 and TRBJ1-1; D not resolved. In germline, CDR1 is SEHNR, CDR2 FQNEAQ (reference sequence). The germline V and J ends were trimmed by 4 bases and 1 base, with 16 bases remaining between them. The CDR3 contains 16 residues. The chain's CDR3 is CASSSWAEGSNTEAFF. DNA for the CDR3: TGTGCCAGCAGCTCCTGGGCTGAGGGCTCGAACACTGAAGCTTTCTTT.

The V and J genes are TRBV7-8 and TRBJ2-5, with 7 nucleotides matching TRBD1. CDR3 length: 14 amino acids. Germline values: CDR1 SGHVS, CDR2 FQNEAQ. V shed 5 bases and J 5 bases; nucleotides not matched to a gene: 8. The CDR3 sequence is CASSVNRGGETQYF. The CDR3 DNA reads as TGTGCCAGCAGCGTCAACAGGGGTGGGGAGACCCAGTACTTC.

The genes are TRBV28 and TRBJ1-5; no clear D gene. V gave up 3 bases and J gave up 4 bases, with 10 bases separating them. There are 14 residues in the CDR3. Per the germline V gene, CDR1 is MDHEN and CDR2 is SYDVKM. In nucleotides, the CDR3 is TGTGCCAGCAGTTTTGTTGCGGGGAATCAGCCCCAGCATTTT. It encodes CASSFVAGNQPQHF.

This clone was observed a few times. The V and J genes are TRBV19 and TRBJ2-5; 12 bases fit TRBD2. This CDR3 has 16 amino acids. Trimming cost V 7 bases and J 5 bases; bases outside gene matches: 11. CDR1 and CDR2 (germline): LNHDA, SQIVND (reference sequence). The CDR3 DNA reads TGTGCCAGTATTCAACTAGCGGGGGGCGAAACGGAGACCCAGTACTTC. It encodes CASIQLAGGETETQYF.

CDR3 protein: CASSPWGDPGDEQFF. The CDR3 region has the DNA TGTGCCAGCAGTCCCTGGGGGGACCCGGGGGATGAGCAGTTCTTC. The chain combines TRBV6-5 with TRBJ2-1; D is perhaps TRBD2 (6 bases). V dropped 5 bases and J dropped 8 bases, with 19 bases sitting between them. Germline CDR1 MNHEY, CDR2 SVGAGI. The CDR3 is 15 amino acids.

The chain uses TRBV19 and TRBJ1-2, with 9 positions matching TRBD1. The CDR3 sequence is 14 residues long. The V and J ends lost 6 bases and 8 bases, in that order; junction bases with no gene match: 10. The germline V gene has CDR1 LNHDA and CDR2 SQIVND (reference sequence). The CDR3 spells CASSRGTGSNGYTF. CDR3 DNA sequence: TGTGCCAGTAGCCGGGGGACAGGGTCTAACGGCTACACCTTC. Together with reference TRBV19 and TRBJ1-2, the CDR3 gives the full variable domain: DGGITQSPKYLFRKEGQNVTLSCEQNLNHDAMYWYRQDPGQGLRLIYYSQIVNDFQKGDIAEGYSVSREKKESFPLTVTSAQKNPTAFYLCASSRGTGSNGYTFGSGTRLTVV.

V is TRBV5-6 and J is TRBJ2-7; 7 nucleotides agree with TRBD1. Germline CDR1 and CDR2: SGHDT and YYEEEE. The V and J ends lost 6 bases and 9 bases, in that order; junction bases with no gene match: 3. This CDR3 has 10 residues. The CDR3: CASIAGGQYF. Here the CDR3 DNA reads TGTGCCAGCATCGCAGGGGGGCAGTACTTC.

This clone was seen a single time. The chain links TRBV27 to TRBJ2-7; 7 bases fit TRBD1. The germline V gene has CDR1 MNHEY and CDR2 SMNVEV (reference sequence). Unmatched junction bases numbered 12, after V lost 5 bases and J lost 2 bases. CDR3 length: 16 residues. DNA for the CDR3: TGTGCCAGCAGTGTACCCGACAGGGTCGAGACCTACGAGCAGTACTTC. It yields the protein CASSVPDRVETYEQYF.